One T cell receptor beta chain is described in this entry. As yet, its antigen is unknown. The sample belongs to a study of Graves' ophthalmopathy and Graves' hyperthyroidism. Study-wide points: The 13-signature model separated ophthalmopathy from stable hyperthyroidism at almost 90% sensitivity and around 81% specificity. Predictions made by the model for ophthalmopathy progression reached under 71% sensitivity and 72% to 85% specificity.

As the template, RNA transcripts were used to amplify TCR beta CDR3 regions. HTBI primers primed a first-round RT-PCR, and a second-round multiplex PCR followed. TCRdb re-called the multiplex PCR reads through MiXCR, storing one row per CDR3 protein. The data show approximately 640,000 distinct CDR3 sequences, 35% to 50% seen once. Germline CDR1 is MNHEY and CDR2 is SMNVEV (reference sequence). Trimming pared 2 bases from V and 5 bases from J, leaving 10 bases between. The CDR3 extends over 13 amino acids. Donors with ophthalmopathy: moderate-to-severe activity, CAS ≥3, NOSPECS ≥4, duration under 3 months. The diagnosis combined clinical symptoms, thyroxine, TRAb, thyroid ultrasound and orbital computed tomography scans.

V usage is TRBV27 and J usage is TRBJ2-7, with a tentative D call TRBD1 (6 bases). The specimen sequenced was peripheral blood. The clonotype comes from an adult man with Graves' ophthalmopathy. The CDR3 coding sequence is TGTGCCAGCAGTTTAGGTACAGGGCACGAGCAGTACTTC. This sequence encodes CASSLGTGHEQYF.